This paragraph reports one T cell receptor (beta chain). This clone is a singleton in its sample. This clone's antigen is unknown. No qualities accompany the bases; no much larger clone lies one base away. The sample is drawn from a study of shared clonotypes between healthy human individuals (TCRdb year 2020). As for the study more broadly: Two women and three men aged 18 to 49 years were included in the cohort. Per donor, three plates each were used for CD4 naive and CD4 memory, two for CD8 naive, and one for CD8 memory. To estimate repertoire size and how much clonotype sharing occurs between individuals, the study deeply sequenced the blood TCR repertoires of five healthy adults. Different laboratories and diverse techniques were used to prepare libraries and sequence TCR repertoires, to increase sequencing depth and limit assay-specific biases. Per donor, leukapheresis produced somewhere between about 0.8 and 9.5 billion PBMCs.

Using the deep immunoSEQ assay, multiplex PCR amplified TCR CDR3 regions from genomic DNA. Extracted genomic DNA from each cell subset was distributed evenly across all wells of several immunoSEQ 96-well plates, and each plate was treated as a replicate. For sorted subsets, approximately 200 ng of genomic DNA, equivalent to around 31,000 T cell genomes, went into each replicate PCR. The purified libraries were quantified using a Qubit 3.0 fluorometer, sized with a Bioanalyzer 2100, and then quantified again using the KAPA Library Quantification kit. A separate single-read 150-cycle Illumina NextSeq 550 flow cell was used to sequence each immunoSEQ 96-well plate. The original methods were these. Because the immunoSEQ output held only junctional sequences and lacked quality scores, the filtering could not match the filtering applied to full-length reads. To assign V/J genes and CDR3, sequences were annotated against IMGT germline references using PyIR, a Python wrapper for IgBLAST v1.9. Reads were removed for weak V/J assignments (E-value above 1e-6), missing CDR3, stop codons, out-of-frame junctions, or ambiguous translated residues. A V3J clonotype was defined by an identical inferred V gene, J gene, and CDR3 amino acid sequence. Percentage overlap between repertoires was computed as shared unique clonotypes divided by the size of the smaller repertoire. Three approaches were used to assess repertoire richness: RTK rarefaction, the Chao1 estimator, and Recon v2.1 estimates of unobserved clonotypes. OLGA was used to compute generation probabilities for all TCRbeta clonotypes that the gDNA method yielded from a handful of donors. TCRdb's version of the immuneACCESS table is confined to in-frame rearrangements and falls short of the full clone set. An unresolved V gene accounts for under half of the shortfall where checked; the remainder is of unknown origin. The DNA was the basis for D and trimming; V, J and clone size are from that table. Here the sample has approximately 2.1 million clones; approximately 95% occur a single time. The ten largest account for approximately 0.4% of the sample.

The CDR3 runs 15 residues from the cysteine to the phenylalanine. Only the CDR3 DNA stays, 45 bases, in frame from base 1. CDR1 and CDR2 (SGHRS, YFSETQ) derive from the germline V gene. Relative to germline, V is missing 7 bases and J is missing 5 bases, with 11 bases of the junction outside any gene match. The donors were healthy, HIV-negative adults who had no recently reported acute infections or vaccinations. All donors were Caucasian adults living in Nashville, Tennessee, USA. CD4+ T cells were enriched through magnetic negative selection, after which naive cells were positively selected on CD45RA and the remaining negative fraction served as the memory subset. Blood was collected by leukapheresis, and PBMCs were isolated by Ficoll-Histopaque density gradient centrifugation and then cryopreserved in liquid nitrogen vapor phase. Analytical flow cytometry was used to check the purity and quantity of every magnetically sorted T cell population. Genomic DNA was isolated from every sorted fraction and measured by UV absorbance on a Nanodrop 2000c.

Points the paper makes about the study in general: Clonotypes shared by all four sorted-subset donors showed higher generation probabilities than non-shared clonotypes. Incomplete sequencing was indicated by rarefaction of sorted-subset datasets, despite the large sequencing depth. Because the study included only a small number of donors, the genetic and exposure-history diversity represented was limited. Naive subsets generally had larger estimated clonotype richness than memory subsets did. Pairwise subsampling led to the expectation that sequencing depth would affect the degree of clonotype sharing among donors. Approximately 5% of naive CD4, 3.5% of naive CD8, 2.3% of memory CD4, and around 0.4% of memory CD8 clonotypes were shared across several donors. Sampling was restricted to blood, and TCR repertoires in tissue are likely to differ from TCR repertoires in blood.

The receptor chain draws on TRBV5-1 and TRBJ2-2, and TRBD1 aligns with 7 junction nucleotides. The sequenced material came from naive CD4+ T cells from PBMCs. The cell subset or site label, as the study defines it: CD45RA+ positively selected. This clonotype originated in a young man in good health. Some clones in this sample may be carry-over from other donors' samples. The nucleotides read TGCGCCAGCGGTAGGGGGCAGAGGGAAACCGGGGAGCTGTTTTTT. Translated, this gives CASGRGQRETGELFF.